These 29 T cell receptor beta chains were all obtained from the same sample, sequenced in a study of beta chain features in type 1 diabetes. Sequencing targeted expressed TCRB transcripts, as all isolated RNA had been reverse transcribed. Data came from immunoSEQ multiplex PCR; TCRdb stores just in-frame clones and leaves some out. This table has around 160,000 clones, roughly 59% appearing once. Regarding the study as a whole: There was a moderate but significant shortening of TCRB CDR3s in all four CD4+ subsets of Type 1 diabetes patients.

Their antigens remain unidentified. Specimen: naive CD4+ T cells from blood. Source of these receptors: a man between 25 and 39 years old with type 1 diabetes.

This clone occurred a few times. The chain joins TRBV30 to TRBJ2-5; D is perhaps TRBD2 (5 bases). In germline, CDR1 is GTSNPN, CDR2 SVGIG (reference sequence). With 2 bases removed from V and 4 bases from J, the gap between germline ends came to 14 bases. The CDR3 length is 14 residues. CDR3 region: CAWSPGLAPETQYF. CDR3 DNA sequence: TGTGCCTGGAGTCCAGGACTGGCCCCAGAGACCCAGTACTTC. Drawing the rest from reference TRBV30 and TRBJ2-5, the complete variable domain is SQTIHQWPATLVQPVGSPLSLECTVEGTSNPNLYWYRQAAGRGLQLLFYSVGIGQISSEVPQNLSASRPQDRQFILSSKKLLLSDSGFYLCAWSPGLAPETQYFGPGTRLLVL.

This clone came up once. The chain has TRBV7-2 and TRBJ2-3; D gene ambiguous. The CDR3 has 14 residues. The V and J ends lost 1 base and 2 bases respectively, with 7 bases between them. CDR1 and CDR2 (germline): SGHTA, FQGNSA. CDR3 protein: CASSLGQNTDTQYF. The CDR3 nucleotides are TGTGCCAGCAGCTTAGGACAAAACACAGATACGCAGTATTTT. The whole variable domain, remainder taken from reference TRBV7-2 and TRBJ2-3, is GAGVSQSPSNKVTEKGKDVELRCDPISGHTALYWYRQSLGQGLEFLIYFQGNSAPDKSGLPSDRFSAERTGGSVSTLTIQRTQQEDSAVYLCASSLGQNTDTQYFGPGTRLTVL.

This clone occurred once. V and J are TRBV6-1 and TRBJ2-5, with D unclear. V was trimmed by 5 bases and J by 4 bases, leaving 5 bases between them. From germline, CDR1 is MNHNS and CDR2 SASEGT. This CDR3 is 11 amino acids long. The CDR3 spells CASSFGETQYF. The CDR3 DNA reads TGTGCCAGCAGTTTCGGAGAGACCCAGTACTTC.

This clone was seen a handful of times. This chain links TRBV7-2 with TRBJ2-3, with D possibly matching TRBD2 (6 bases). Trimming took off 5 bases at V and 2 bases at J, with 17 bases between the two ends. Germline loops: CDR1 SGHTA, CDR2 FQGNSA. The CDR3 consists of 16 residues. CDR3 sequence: CASSPSPRGVTDTQYF. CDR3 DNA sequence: TGTGCCAGCAGCCCTTCCCCTCGCGGGGTCACAGATACGCAGTATTTT.

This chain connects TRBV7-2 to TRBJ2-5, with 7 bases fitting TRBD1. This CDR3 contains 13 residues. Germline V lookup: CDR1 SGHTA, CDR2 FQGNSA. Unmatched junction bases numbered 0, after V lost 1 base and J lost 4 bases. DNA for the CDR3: TGTGCCAGCAGCTTAGGACAGGGAGAGACCCAGTACTTC. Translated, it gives CASSLGQGETQYF.

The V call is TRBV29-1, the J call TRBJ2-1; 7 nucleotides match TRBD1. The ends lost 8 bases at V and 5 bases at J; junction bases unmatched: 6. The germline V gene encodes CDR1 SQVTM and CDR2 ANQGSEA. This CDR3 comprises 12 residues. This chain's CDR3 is CSLRDRNNEQFF. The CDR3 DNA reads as TGCAGCTTACGGGACAGAAACAATGAGCAGTTCTTC.

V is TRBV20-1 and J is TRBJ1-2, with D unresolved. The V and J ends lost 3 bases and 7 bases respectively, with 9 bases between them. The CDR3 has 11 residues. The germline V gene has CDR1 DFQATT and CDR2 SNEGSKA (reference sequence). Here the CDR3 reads CSASLTFGYTF. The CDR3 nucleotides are TGCAGTGCTAGCCTGACCTTTGGCTACACCTTC.

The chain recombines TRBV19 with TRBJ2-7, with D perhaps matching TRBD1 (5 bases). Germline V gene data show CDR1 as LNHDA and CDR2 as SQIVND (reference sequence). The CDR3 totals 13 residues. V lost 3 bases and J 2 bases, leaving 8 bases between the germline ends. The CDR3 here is CASSIRETYEQYF. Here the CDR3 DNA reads TGTGCCAGTAGTATCAGGGAAACCTACGAGCAGTACTTC.

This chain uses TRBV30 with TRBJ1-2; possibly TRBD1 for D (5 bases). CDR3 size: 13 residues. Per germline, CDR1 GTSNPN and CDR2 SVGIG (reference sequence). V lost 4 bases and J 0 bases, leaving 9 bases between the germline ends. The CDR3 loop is CAWTAGPNYGYTF. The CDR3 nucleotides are TGTGCCTGGACAGCAGGGCCTAACTATGGCTACACCTTC. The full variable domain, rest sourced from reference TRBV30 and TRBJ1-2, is SQTIHQWPATLVQPVGSPLSLECTVEGTSNPNLYWYRQAAGRGLQLLFYSVGIGQISSEVPQNLSASRPQDRQFILSSKKLLLSDSGFYLCAWTAGPNYGYTFGSGTRLTVV.

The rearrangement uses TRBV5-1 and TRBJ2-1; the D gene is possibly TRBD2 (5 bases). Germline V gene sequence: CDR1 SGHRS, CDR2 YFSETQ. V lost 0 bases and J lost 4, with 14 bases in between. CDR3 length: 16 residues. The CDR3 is CASSLAPSGVYNEQFF. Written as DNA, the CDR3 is TGCGCCAGCAGCTTGGCCCCCAGCGGTGTGTACAATGAGCAGTTCTTC.

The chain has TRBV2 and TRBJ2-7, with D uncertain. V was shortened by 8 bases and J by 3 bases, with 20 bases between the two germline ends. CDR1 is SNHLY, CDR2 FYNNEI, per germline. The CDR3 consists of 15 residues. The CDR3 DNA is TGTGCCAGCGGAGTGGGTGGAGTTGCCGGCTACGAGCAGTACTTC. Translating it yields CASGVGGVAGYEQYF.

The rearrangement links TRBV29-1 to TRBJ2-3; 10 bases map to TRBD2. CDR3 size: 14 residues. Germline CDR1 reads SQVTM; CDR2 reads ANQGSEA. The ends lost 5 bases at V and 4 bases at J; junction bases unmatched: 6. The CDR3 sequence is CSVTSGGVADTQYF. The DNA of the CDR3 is TGCAGCGTTACCAGCGGGGGGGTCGCAGATACGCAGTATTTT.

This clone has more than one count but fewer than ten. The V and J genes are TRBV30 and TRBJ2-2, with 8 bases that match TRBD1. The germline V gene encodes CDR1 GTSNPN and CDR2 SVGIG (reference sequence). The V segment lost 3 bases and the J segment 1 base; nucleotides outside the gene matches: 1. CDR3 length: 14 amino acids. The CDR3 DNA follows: TGTGCCTGGAGAGGGACAGGGAACACCGGGGAGCTGTTTTTT. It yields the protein CAWRGTGNTGELFF.

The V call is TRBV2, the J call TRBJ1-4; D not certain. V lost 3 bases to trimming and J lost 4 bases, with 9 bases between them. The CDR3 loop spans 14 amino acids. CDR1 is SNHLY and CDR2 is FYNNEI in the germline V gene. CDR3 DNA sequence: TGTGCCAGCAGTGATGGTAGGAGTAATGAAAAACTGTTTTTT. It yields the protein CASSDGRSNEKLFF.

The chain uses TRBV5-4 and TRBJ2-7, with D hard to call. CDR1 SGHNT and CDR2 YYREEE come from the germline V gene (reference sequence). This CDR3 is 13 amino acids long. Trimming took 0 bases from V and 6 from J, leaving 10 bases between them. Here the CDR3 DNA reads TGTGCCAGCAGCTTGGGGCAGGACGGCGAGCAGTACTTC. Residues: CASSLGQDGEQYF.

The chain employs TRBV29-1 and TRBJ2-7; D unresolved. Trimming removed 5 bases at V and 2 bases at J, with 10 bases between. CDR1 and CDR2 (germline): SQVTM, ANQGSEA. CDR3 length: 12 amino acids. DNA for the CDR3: TGCAGCGTTTACGGGTTGGCCTACGAGCAGTACTTC. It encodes CSVYGLAYEQYF.

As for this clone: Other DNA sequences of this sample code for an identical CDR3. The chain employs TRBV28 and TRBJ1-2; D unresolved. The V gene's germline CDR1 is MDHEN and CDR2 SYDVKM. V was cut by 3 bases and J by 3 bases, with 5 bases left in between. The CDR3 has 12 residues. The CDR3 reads CASSFLDYGYTF. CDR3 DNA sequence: TGTGCCAGCAGTTTCTTGGACTATGGCTACACCTTC.

CDR3 nucleotide sequence: TGTGCCACAGGGGACAGGTCCGACGAGCAGTACTTC. It translates to CATGDRSDEQYF. V is TRBV10-3 and J is TRBJ2-7; TRBD1 agrees at 8 bases. The length of the CDR3 is 12 residues. Losses at the gene ends were 10 bases for V and 5 bases for J; bases not matched to a gene: 7. CDR1 and CDR2 from the germline V gene are ENHRY and SYGVKD.

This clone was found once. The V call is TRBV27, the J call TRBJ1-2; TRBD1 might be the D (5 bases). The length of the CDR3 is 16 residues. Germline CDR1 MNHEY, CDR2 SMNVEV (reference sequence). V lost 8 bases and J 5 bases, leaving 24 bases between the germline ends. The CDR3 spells CASSPGGSFIRYGYTF. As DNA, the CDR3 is TGTGCCAGCTCCCCTGGGGGGAGCTTCATCCGATATGGCTACACCTTC.

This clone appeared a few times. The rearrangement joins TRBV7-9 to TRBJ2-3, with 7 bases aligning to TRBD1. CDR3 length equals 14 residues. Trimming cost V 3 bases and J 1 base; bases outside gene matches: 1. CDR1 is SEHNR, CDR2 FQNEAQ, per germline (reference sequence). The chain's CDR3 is CASSFGTGTDTQYF. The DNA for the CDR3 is TGTGCCAGCAGCTTTGGGACAGGCACAGATACGCAGTATTTT.

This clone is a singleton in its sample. The CDR3 nucleotides are TGTGCCTCCGTTGGCGGGGGCCGCACAGATACGCAGTATTTT. Its protein is CASVGGGRTDTQYF. This sequence joins TRBV10-3 and TRBJ2-3; possibly TRBD2 for D (7 bases). This CDR3 spans 14 amino acids. V was clipped by 11 bases and J by 1 base, with 16 bases between them. The germline gives CDR1 ENHRY, CDR2 SYGVKD.

CDR3 nucleotides: TGTGCCAGCAGTTACAAGGGGAGTCAGCCCCAGCATTTT. Translated, it gives CASSYKGSQPQHF. J is TRBJ1-5 and V is TRBV6-5, with TRBD1 as a possible D gene (5 bases). The V gene lost 2 bases and the J gene lost 6 bases, with 8 bases spanning the gap. Germline V gene lookup returns CDR1 MNHEY and CDR2 SVGAGI. The CDR3 is made up of 13 amino acids.

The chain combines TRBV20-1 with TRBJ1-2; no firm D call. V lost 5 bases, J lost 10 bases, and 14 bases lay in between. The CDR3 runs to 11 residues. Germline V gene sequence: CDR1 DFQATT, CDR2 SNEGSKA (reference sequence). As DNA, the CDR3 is TGCAGTGCTGAGGGTGCCGGTAACTACACCTTC. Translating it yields CSAEGAGNYTF.

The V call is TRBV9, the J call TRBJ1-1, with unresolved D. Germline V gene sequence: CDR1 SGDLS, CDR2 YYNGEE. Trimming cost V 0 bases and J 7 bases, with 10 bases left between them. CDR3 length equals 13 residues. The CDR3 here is CASSVVPNGEAFF. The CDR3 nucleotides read TGTGCCAGCAGCGTAGTTCCCAATGGTGAAGCTTTCTTT.

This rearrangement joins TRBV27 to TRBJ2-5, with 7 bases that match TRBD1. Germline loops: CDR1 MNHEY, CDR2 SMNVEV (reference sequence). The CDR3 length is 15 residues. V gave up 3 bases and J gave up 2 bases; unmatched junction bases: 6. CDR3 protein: CASSFNTGEQETQYF. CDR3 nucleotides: TGTGCCAGCAGTTTCAATACAGGGGAACAAGAGACCCAGTACTTC.

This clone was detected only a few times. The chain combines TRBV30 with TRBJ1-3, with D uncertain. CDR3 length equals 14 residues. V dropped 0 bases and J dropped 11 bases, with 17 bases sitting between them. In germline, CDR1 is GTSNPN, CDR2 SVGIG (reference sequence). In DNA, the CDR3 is TGTGCCTGGAGTGTTACAGTAACTTCAGGCTCCATATATTTT. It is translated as CAWSVTVTSGSIYF.

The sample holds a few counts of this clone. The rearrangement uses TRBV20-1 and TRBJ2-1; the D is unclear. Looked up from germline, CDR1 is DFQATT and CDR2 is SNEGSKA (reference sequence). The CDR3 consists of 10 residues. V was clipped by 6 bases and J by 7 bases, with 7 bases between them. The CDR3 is CSAISNEQFF. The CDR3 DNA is TGCAGTGCCATAAGTAATGAGCAGTTCTTC.

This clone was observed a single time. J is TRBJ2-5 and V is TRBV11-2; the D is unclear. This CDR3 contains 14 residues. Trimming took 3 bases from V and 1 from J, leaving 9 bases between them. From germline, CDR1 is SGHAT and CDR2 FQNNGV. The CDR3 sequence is CASSFGTVQETQYF. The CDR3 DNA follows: TGTGCCAGCAGCTTTGGTACAGTCCAAGAGACCCAGTACTTC.

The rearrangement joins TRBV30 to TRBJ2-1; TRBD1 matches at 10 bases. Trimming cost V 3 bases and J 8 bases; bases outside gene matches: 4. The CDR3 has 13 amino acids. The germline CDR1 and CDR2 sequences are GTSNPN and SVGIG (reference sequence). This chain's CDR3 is CAWSRDRGHEQFF. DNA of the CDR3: TGTGCCTGGAGCCGGGACAGGGGACATGAGCAGTTCTTC.